These 9 T cell receptor beta chains were all obtained from the same sample, sequenced in a study of beta chain features in type 1 diabetes. Isolated RNA was reverse transcribed in full, so expressed TCRB transcripts were sequenced. Profiled with immunoSEQ multiplex PCR; TCRdb holds only in-frame clones, not every one. Of about half a million clones in the sample, over 25% were seen once. Sequenced: naive CD4+ T cells from blood. The receptor set was obtained from a man younger than 35 in good health.

The chain is built from TRBV30 and TRBJ2-5; TRBD1 might be the D (6 bases). The length of the CDR3 is 13 residues. CDR1 is GTSNPN and CDR2 is SVGIG in the germline V gene (reference sequence). V lost 3 bases and J 5 bases, leaving 13 bases between the germline ends. CDR3 residues: CAWSTGYRETQYF. In DNA, the CDR3 is TGTGCCTGGAGCACAGGGTATCGCGAGACCCAGTACTTC.

The V gene is TRBV7-8, the J gene TRBJ1-4; weak D call: TRBD1 (5 bases). There are 16 residues in the CDR3. Germline V gene sequence: CDR1 SGHVS, CDR2 FQNEAQ. With 5 bases removed from V and 5 bases from J, the gap between germline ends came to 18 bases. CDR3 nucleotides: TGTGCCAGCAGCAAATACGGGGCCGAGCGGAATGAAAAACTGTTTTTT. It is translated as CASSKYGAERNEKLFF.

This chain uses TRBV5-1 with TRBJ2-7; TRBD1 agrees at 9 bases. This CDR3 is built from 16 residues. Per the germline V gene, CDR1 is SGHRS and CDR2 is YFSETQ. After removal of 4 bases from V and 2 bases from J, the junction contained 10 bases not matched to a gene. Written as DNA, the CDR3 is TGCGCCAGCAGCAGAGGAGGGGACAGGGCAGCCTACGAGCAGTACTTC. It specifies CASSRGGDRAAYEQYF.

This clone has a handful of counts. The CDR3 protein is CAWSVKGNGSPLHF. The CDR3, as DNA: TGTGCCTGGAGTGTAAAGGGGAATGGTTCACCCCTCCACTTT. This rearrangement joins TRBV30 to TRBJ1-6; D is possibly TRBD1 (5 bases). The CDR3 contains 14 residues. V was cut by 0 bases and J by 9 bases, with 12 bases left in between. Germline assignment: CDR1 GTSNPN and CDR2 SVGIG (reference sequence). Based on the CDR3 plus reference TRBV30 and TRBJ1-6, the full variable domain is SQTIHQWPATLVQPVGSPLSLECTVEGTSNPNLYWYRQAAGRGLQLLFYSVGIGQISSEVPQNLSASRPQDRQFILSSKKLLLSDSGFYLCAWSVKGNGSPLHFGNGTRLTVT.

The chain is built from TRBV7-2 and TRBJ2-3; 14 nucleotides line up with TRBD2. The CDR3 consists of 16 residues. Germline CDR1 is SGHTA and CDR2 is FQGNSA. V lost 4 bases to trimming and J lost 4 bases; unmatched junction nucleotides: 4. CDR3 loop: CASSSGLAGGSDTQYF. DNA of the CDR3: TGTGCCAGCAGCTCAGGACTAGCGGGAGGATCAGATACGCAGTATTTT. Based on the CDR3 plus reference TRBV7-2 and TRBJ2-3, the full variable domain is GAGVSQSPSNKVTEKGKDVELRCDPISGHTALYWYRQSLGQGLEFLIYFQGNSAPDKSGLPSDRFSAERTGGSVSTLTIQRTQQEDSAVYLCASSSGLAGGSDTQYFGPGTRLTVL.

The V gene is TRBV6-5, the J gene TRBJ2-7; D is perhaps TRBD1 (5 bases). V was pared by 5 bases and J by 0 bases, with 11 bases between. The CDR3 contains 14 residues. Germline CDR1 is MNHEY and CDR2 is SVGAGI. CDR3 in amino acids: CASSRSDSSYEQYF. The CDR3 DNA reads as TGTGCCAGCAGTCGTTCTGACAGCTCCTACGAGCAGTACTTC.

This clone was picked up a small number of times. The rearrangement uses TRBV25-1 and TRBJ2-2; no clear D. The CDR3 sequence is 11 residues long. The germline V and J ends were trimmed by 6 bases and 3 bases, with 2 bases remaining between them. CDR1 MGHDK and CDR2 SYGVNS come from the germline V gene. The CDR3 is CASRDTGELFF. The CDR3 coding sequence is TGTGCCAGCAGAGACACCGGGGAGCTGTTTTTT.

The CDR3 DNA sequence: TGTGCCAGCAGCACCCGGACAGGGGAAGACGAGCAGTACTTC. This sequence encodes CASSTRTGEDEQYF. The genes are TRBV7-2 and TRBJ2-5; 9 bases fit TRBD1. Gene TRBJ2-7 matches the end of the DNA better, so the J call may be wrong. CDR1 is SGHTA, CDR2 FQGNSA, per germline. There are 14 residues in the CDR3.

This clone showed up just a few times. The rearrangement joins TRBV29-1 to TRBJ2-5, with D maybe TRBD2 (6 bases). Germline V lookup: CDR1 SQVTM, CDR2 ANQGSEA. The CDR3 totals 13 residues. The ends were cut back, 7 bases at V and 2 bases at J, with 14 bases in the middle. Written as DNA, the CDR3 is TGCAGCGCCGCTCGGGGGAATCAAGAGACCCAGTACTTC. It is translated as CSAARGNQETQYF.